This TCR beta chain was sequenced for a study of blood T cells in healthy people across ages. The germline V gene encodes CDR1 MDHEN and CDR2 SYDVKM. V was cut by 6 bases and J by 1 base, with 11 bases left in between. The CDR3 contains 14 residues. A few counts support this clonotype. Sample-barcoded 5' priming and a J-beta primer mix drove a second PCR of roughly 7 to 11 cycles. Via MiXCR, TCRdb re-called the 5' RACE reads, giving one row per CDR3 protein. The table shows 1.5 million to 2 million distinct CDR3 sequences, with just under 50% occurring only once. This clonotype was sampled from a woman aged 40 to 50 in good health. The sequenced sample consisted of blood. The J gene is TRBJ2-3, the V gene TRBV28, with D perhaps TRBD1 (6 bases). This chain's CDR3 is CASSRTAGTDTQYF. For the CDR3, the DNA is TGTGCCAGCAGCCGGACAGCAGGCACAGATACGCAGTATTTT.